This TCR beta chain appears in the sequencing data of a study of cytomegalovirus exposure and HLA in healthy donors. Points on this clone: Its target is not known.

Use of 60 Vbeta and 13 Jbeta primers characterized the PCR. Source study methods: A follow-up analysis tallied tens of millions of unique TCR beta chains, some 11 million shared. Generated by immunoSEQ multiplex PCR, the TCRdb table keeps only in-frame clones and is missing some. V and J calls and clone size are as listed in that table; D and trimming were resolved from the DNA. The sample consists of 50,000 to 75,000 clones, more than 70% of them appearing once. Trimming pared 3 bases from V and 1 base from J, leaving 12 bases between. This CDR3 is built from 15 residues. Germline V gene lookup returns CDR1 MNHEY and CDR2 SVGAGI. Findings and limits, study-wide: Overall, approximately 150 TCR beta chains were annotated as cytomegalovirus-associated. A later analysis by the authors found several of the most significant clusters apparently linked to common viral pathogens.

This chain uses TRBV6-5 with TRBJ2-5; maybe TRBD1 (5 bases). Sample: PBMCs. The TCR originated in a young man in good health and CMV-seropositive. CDR3 region: CASSYNKGIQETQYF. The CDR3 region has the DNA TGTGCCAGCAGTTATAATAAGGGGATCCAAGAGACCCAGTACTTC.